Detailed here is one T cell receptor beta chain. The sample comes from a study of PD-1 blockade in mismatch repair-deficient tumors. Study-wide background: Patients had around 11 mismatch repair-deficient cancer types and were previously treated and progressing.

Mismatch repair deficiency was confirmed in all patients, by PCR or immunohistochemistry. Libraries were prepared by immunoSEQ multiplex PCR; TCRdb keeps only in-frame clonotypes and omits some of them. In the table there are tens of thousands of clones, 81% of which are singletons. The sample consisted of peripheral blood, taken 12 weeks after starting pembrolizumab. This sequence was found in an adult with mismatch repair-deficient cancer.

As DNA, the CDR3 is TGTGCTAGTACCCCGGGGCGGGAGGGCCTGGGTGAGCAGTTCTTC. As protein: CASTPGREGLGEQFF. The chain combines TRBV12-5 with TRBJ2-1; 9 bases fit TRBD2. The CDR3 sequence is 15 residues long. CDR1 and CDR2 from the germline V gene are LGHNT and FRNRAP. V was pared by 8 bases and J by 9 bases, with 14 bases of the junction left unmatched.